Below are 16 T cell receptor beta chains sequenced from a single sample in a study of shared clonotypes between healthy human individuals. Measured with immunoSEQ multiplex PCR; TCRdb has only the in-frame clones, and not every one. This repertoire shows roughly 1,000,000 clones, around 78% found once; its top ten account for 0.5% to 0.65%. The sample comprised memory CD4+ T cells from PBMCs. Noted subset: CD45RA-negative fraction. The receptors were sampled from a man younger than 35 in good health. Some clones in this sample may be carry-over from other donors' samples.

The count of this clone is one. The chain recombines TRBV5-1 with TRBJ2-1, with D maybe TRBD1 (5 bases). V shed 1 base and J shed 5 bases, with 10 bases lying between them. Germline CDR1 reads SGHRS; CDR2 reads YFSETQ. CDR3 length: 14 residues. CDR3 region: CASSLPGPHNEQFF. The CDR3 DNA is TGCGCCAGCAGCTTGCCAGGGCCTCACAATGAGCAGTTCTTC.

The chain is built from TRBV5-1 and TRBJ2-5, with D perhaps given as TRBD1 or TRBD2 (5 bases each). The CDR3 runs to 13 residues. Germline V gene sequence: CDR1 SGHRS, CDR2 YFSETQ. V lost 4 bases and J lost 4, with 11 bases in between. The CDR3 DNA reads TGCGCCAGCAGCATATTTGGGGGAGAGACCCAGTACTTC. Its protein product is CASSIFGGETQYF.

This chain joins TRBV5-1 and TRBJ2-3; 13 bases align to TRBD2. The CDR3 length is 18 residues. The trim removed 0 bases at V and 4 bases at J, leaving 8 bases unmatched. Germline V gene data show CDR1 as SGHRS and CDR2 as YFSETQ. CDR3 nucleotides: TGCGCCAGCAGCTTGGGGTCGACTAGCGGGAGGTGGGCAGATACGCAGTATTTT. Amino acid sequence: CASSLGSTSGRWADTQYF.

This chain joins TRBV28 and TRBJ1-5; TRBD1 matches 8 bases. The V gene end was trimmed by 0 bases and the J gene end by 3 bases; junction bases not matched to a gene: 10. The CDR3 loop spans 18 amino acids. Germline V lookup: CDR1 MDHEN, CDR2 SYDVKM. The DNA of the CDR3 is TGTGCCAGCAGTTTATGGTCCCGCGGACAGGGCTACAATCAGCCCCAGCATTTT. This gives the protein CASSLWSRGQGYNQPQHF.

This clone was seen just once. The chain carries TRBV15 and TRBJ2-2; possible D gene TRBD1, 6 bases. The germline CDR1 and CDR2 sequences are LNHNV and YYDKDF (reference sequence). CDR3 length: 15 amino acids. Trimming took 3 bases from V and 6 from J, leaving 14 bases between them. This CDR3 reads CATSSPGRGAGELFF. The CDR3 nucleotides are TGTGCCACCAGCAGCCCGGGCAGGGGAGCCGGGGAGCTGTTTTTT. The full variable domain, with the rest looked up from reference TRBV15 and TRBJ2-2, is DAMVIQNPRYQVTQFGKPVTLSCSQTLNHNVMYWYQQKSSQAPKLLFHYYDKDFNNEADTPDNFQSRRPNTSFCFLDIRSPGLGDTAMYLCATSSPGRGAGELFFGEGSRLTVL.

This clone has a handful of counts. V gene TRBV15 combines with J gene TRBJ2-2; TRBD2 agrees at 11 bases. The CDR3 covers 16 residues. Trimming at V came to 2 bases and at J to 7 bases, leaving 6 bases not matched to a gene. Germline V gene lookup returns CDR1 LNHNV and CDR2 YYDKDF (reference sequence). Here the CDR3 reads CATSRLAGGTHGELFF. For the CDR3, the DNA is TGTGCCACCAGCAGACTAGCGGGAGGAACCCACGGGGAGCTGTTTTTT.

The CDR3 spells CASSSGVGSETQYF. As DNA, the CDR3 is TGTGCCAGCAGCTCTGGAGTTGGGAGCGAGACCCAGTACTTC. The chain couples TRBV7-7 to TRBJ2-5; possible D gene TRBD2, 5 bases. V shed 4 bases and J shed 5 bases, with 14 bases lying between them. Germline loops: CDR1 SSHAT, CDR2 FNYEAQ (reference sequence). The CDR3 runs 14 residues.

Ten or more counts support this clone. The chain is built from TRBV11-2 and TRBJ2-1; 7 nucleotides agree with TRBD2. After removal of 5 bases from V and 5 bases from J, the junction contained 9 bases not matched to a gene. The germline V gene has CDR1 SGHAT and CDR2 FQNNGV. There are 15 residues in the CDR3. CDR3 DNA sequence: TGTGCCAGCAGCCCAAGCGGGAATGGGAACAATGAGCAGTTCTTC. It encodes CASSPSGNGNNEQFF.

V gene TRBV2 combines with J gene TRBJ2-7; TRBD2 agrees at 8 bases. Germline-derived CDR1 and CDR2 are SNHLY and FYNNEI. The CDR3 consists of 16 residues. J gave up 1 base and V 8 bases, and 13 bases lay outside the gene matches. CDR3 residues: CASLRAAGGISYEQYF. The CDR3 bases are TGTGCCAGCCTTAGGGCGGCGGGAGGTATTTCCTACGAGCAGTACTTC.

The chain joins TRBV5-4 to TRBJ2-3; D not resolved. With 2 bases removed from V and 5 bases from J, the gap between germline ends came to 3 bases. This CDR3 has 11 residues. Germline V gene data show CDR1 as SGHNT and CDR2 as YYREEE (reference sequence). The CDR3 nucleotides read TGTGCCAGCAGCTTCCAAGATACGCAGTATTTT. It translates to CASSFQDTQYF.

The chain couples TRBV28 to TRBJ2-7; TRBD2 agrees at 10 bases. J lost 2 bases, V lost 5 bases, and 9 bases had no gene match. Germline V gives CDR1 MDHEN, CDR2 SYDVKM. The CDR3 sequence is 16 residues long. CDR3 nucleotides: TGTGCCAGCAGTGACCCGACTAGCGGGTGGGCCTACGAGCAGTACTTC. Translation gives CASSDPTSGWAYEQYF.

This clone has a single count. The rearrangement joins TRBV2 to TRBJ2-1; D not certain. The CDR3 consists of 15 residues. Germline CDR1 is SNHLY and CDR2 is FYNNEI. V gave up 1 base and J gave up 7 bases, with 14 bases separating them. For the CDR3, the DNA is TGTGCCAGCAGTGAAGAACACCTACTGGGGAATGAGCAGTTCTTC. Translating gives CASSEEHLLGNEQFF.

The chain employs TRBV5-4 and TRBJ2-3; D might be TRBD1 (5 bases). V was shortened by 1 base and J by 5 bases, with 11 bases between the two germline ends. This CDR3 comprises 14 residues. CDR1 and CDR2 (germline): SGHNT, YYREEE (reference sequence). CDR3 amino acids: CASSLLGDGDTQYF. The CDR3 DNA reads as TGTGCCAGCAGCTTGTTAGGGGATGGAGATACGCAGTATTTT.

V usage is TRBV6-1 and J usage is TRBJ2-3, with 7 bases fitting TRBD1. The trim removed 3 bases at V and 4 bases at J, leaving 7 bases unmatched. The CDR3 has 15 residues. Germline loops: CDR1 MNHNS, CDR2 SASEGT. The CDR3 DNA reads TGTGCCAGCAGTGACTACAGGGGAAGGGCAGATACGCAGTATTTT. Translated, it gives CASSDYRGRADTQYF.

In its sample, this clone was seen many times. The V and J genes are TRBV9 and TRBJ2-1; 11 nucleotides agree with TRBD1. V was clipped by 0 bases and J by 7 bases; unmatched bases: 6. This CDR3 region has 16 residues. Germline lookup yields CDR1 SGDLS and CDR2 YYNGEE. This chain's CDR3 is CASSVAGTGGQNEQFF. CDR3 nucleotides: TGTGCCAGCAGCGTAGCCGGGACAGGGGGTCAGAATGAGCAGTTCTTC.

This chain links TRBV30 with TRBJ1-4; TRBD1 matches at 8 bases. Losses at the gene ends were 3 bases for V and 8 bases for J; bases not matched to a gene: 2. CDR3 size: 12 residues. The V gene's germline CDR1 is GTSNPN and CDR2 SVGIG (reference sequence). The CDR3 bases are TGTGCCTGGAGCAGGGGGCGCGAAAAACTGTTTTTT. Its translation is CAWSRGREKLFF.